The rows below give T cell receptor beta chains drawn from one sample of a study of vaccination effects on CD4 cells after COVID-19. Only in-frame clones appear in the TCRdb table, and some are missing; sequencing was by immunoSEQ multiplex PCR. The table shows about 70,000 clones, with 80% occurring only once. Their antigens are not known. This sample comprised CD4+ T cells from PBMCs cultured with SARS-CoV-2 spike peptides, obtained before COVID-19 vaccination. These receptors came from a human donor who received a COVID-19 vaccine. Both conserved end residues are part of each CDR3. The order of the fields is J gene, clone size, V gene, D gene, CDR3 protein, CDR3 DNA. The D gene is left open where the match is weak. For some rows the clone size is stated as once, few or many, or as a class when expanded; others skip it.

TRBJ2-1 | few | TRBV7-8 | - | CASSLGVAGRNNEQFF | TGTGCCAGCAGCTTAGGTGTGGCGGGGCGCAACAATGAGCAGTTCTTC
TRBJ1-1 | - | TRBV3-1/TRBV3-2 | - | CASSQDDSPNTEAFF | TGTGCCAGCAGCCAAGACGACAGCCCGAACACTGAAGCTTTCTTT
TRBJ1-4 | - | TRBV5-1 | - | CASSLATGANEKLFF | TGCGCCAGCAGCTTGGCCACCGGGGCCAATGAAAAACTGTTTTTT
TRBJ2-3 | - | TRBV24-1 | TRBD1 | CATKEGTDTDTQYF | TGTGCCACAAAAGAGGGGACAGACACAGATACGCAGTATTTT
TRBJ1-5 | - | TRBV7-8 | - | CASSSSGGAGGNQPQHF | TGTGCCAGCAGCTCCTCTGGAGGCGCAGGAGGCAATCAGCCCCAGCATTTT
TRBJ2-1 | - | TRBV3-1/TRBV3-2 | TRBD2 | CASSLSGGLSEQFF | TGTGCCAGCAGCCTTTCGGGGGGGCTTAGTGAGCAGTTCTTC
TRBJ1-4 | - | TRBV6-5 | TRBD1 | CASSYESTGTNEKLFF | TGTGCCAGCAGCTACGAATCGACAGGGACTAATGAAAAACTGTTTTTT
TRBJ1-1 | - | TRBV18 | TRBD1 | CASSPGTGNMNTEAFF | TGTGCCAGCTCACCCGGGACAGGAAATATGAACACTGAAGCTTTCTTT
TRBJ1-6 | - | TRBV2 | - | CASRTGNNSPLHF | TGTGCCAGCAGGACAGGCAATAATTCACCCCTCCACTTT
TRBJ1-5 | - | TRBV30 | TRBD1 | CAWSGTGGLQPQHF | TGTGCCTGGAGTGGGACAGGGGGATTACAGCCCCAGCATTTT
TRBJ1-5 | - | TRBV4-1 | - | CASSQSSVDSNQPQHF | TGCGCCAGCAGCCAATCCAGCGTCGATAGCAATCAGCCCCAGCATTTT
TRBJ2-4 | - | TRBV3-1/TRBV3-2 | - | CASSPPVAKNIQYF | TGTGCCAGCAGCCCTCCGGTAGCCAAAAACATTCAGTACTTC
TRBJ2-6 | few | TRBV19 | - | CASTIVTGTGANVLTF | TGTGCCAGTACTATTGTTACGGGTACCGGGGCCAACGTCCTGACTTTC
TRBJ2-5 | - | TRBV24-1 | - | CATSGAGVETQYF | TGTGCCACCAGTGGGGCAGGGGTTGAGACCCAGTACTTC
TRBJ2-3 | - | TRBV15 | - | CATRRKRTGVLSTDTQYF | TGTGCCACCAGGAGAAAGAGAACGGGGGTCCTCTCCACAGATACGCAGTATTTT
TRBJ2-2 | - | TRBV5-5 | TRBD2 | CASSFLRVVAGGPTGELFF | TGTGCCAGCAGCTTTCTACGGGTGGTAGCGGGGGGGCCCACCGGGGAGCTGTTTTTT
TRBJ2-5 | - | TRBV5-1 | - | CASSTGPSQETQYF | TGCGCCAGCAGTACAGGGCCCTCTCAAGAGACCCAGTACTTC
TRBJ1-5 | - | TRBV28 | - | CASSLVQTNQPQHF | TGTGCCAGCAGTTTGGTCCAGACGAATCAGCCCCAGCATTTT
TRBJ2-3 | - | TRBV10-2 | - | CASSDRGARTDTQYF | TGCGCCAGCAGTGACCGGGGGGCACGCACGGATACGCAGTATTTT
TRBJ1-5 | - | TRBV28 | - | CASRSTGTGNQPQHF | TGTGCCAGCAGGTCAACAGGGACTGGCAATCAGCCCCAGCATTTT
TRBJ2-3 | - | TRBV30 | - | CAWSPFTDTQYF | TGTGCCTGGAGTCCATTCACAGATACGCAGTATTTT
TRBJ1-2 | - | TRBV28 | - | CASSSSRNYGYTF | TGTGCCAGCAGTTCCAGCAGGAACTATGGCTACACCTTC
TRBJ2-3 | - | TRBV24-1 | - | CATSRDSTDTQYF | TGTGCCACCAGCCGGGACTCGACAGATACGCAGTATTTT
TRBJ1-1 | - | TRBV19 | - | CASSIAVNTEAFF | TGTGCCAGTAGTATCGCGGTGAACACTGAAGCTTTCTTT
TRBJ2-4 | - | TRBV27 | TRBD1 | CASSFTSRGTKNIQYF | TGTGCCAGCAGTTTTACCTCCAGGGGGACCAAAAACATTCAGTACTTC
TRBJ2-3 | - | TRBV9 | - | CASSVDLAGNTDTQYF | TGTGCCAGCAGCGTAGATCTAGCCGGGAACACAGATACGCAGTATTTT
TRBJ1-1 | few | TRBV2 | TRBD1 | CAIGQGYMNTEAFF | TGTGCCATTGGACAGGGGTACATGAACACTGAAGCTTTCTTT
TRBJ2-3 | - | TRBV3-1/TRBV3-2 | - | CASSLDKGTQYF | TGTGCCAGCAGCCTCGACAAAGGTACGCAGTATTTT
TRBJ2-1 | - | TRBV7-2 | TRBD1 | CASSRGQNYNEQFF | TGTGCCAGCAGCCGGGGACAGAACTACAATGAGCAGTTCTTC
TRBJ1-3 | - | TRBV19 | - | CASSRVGSTPGNTIYF | TGTGCCAGTAGTAGGGTAGGGAGTACGCCTGGAAACACCATATATTTT
TRBJ2-2 | - | TRBV15 | - | CATVQGRILVAGELFF | TGTGCCACCGTACAGGGACGGATATTAGTCGCCGGGGAGCTGTTTTTT
TRBJ1-2 | - | TRBV18 | - | CASSPDRGGYNYGYTF | TGTGCCAGCTCACCAGACCGGGGTGGATATAACTATGGCTACACCTTC
TRBJ1-2 | - | TRBV10-3 | - | CAISEYPGPTNGYTF | TGTGCCATCAGTGAGTACCCCGGGCCTACTAATGGCTACACCTTC
TRBJ1-5 | - | TRBV27 | - | CASSLTVNQPQHF | TGTGCCAGCAGTTTGACAGTCAATCAGCCCCAGCATTTT
TRBJ1-3 | few | TRBV28 | - | CASSPRTVYGNTIYF | TGTGCCAGCAGTCCTCGGACGGTTTATGGAAACACCATATATTTT
TRBJ1-3 | - | TRBV28 | - | CASSSGGVSGNIIYF | TGTGCCAGCAGTTCAGGAGGGGTTTCTGGAAACATCATATATTTT
TRBJ2-5 | - | TRBV6-6 | TRBD2 | CASSRETSRETQYF | TGTGCCAGCAGCCGTGAGACTAGCCGAGAGACCCAGTACTTC
TRBJ2-3 | - | TRBV21-1 | - | CASRKTWDCPGRTQYF | TGTGCCAGCAGGAAGACCTGGGACTGCCCCGGGAGGACGCAGTATTTT
TRBJ1-1 | - | TRBV19 | - | CASRHRQQNTEAFF | TGTGCCAGTAGACATAGACAGCAGAACACTGAAGCTTTCTTT
TRBJ1-5 | few | TRBV11-3 | - | CASSSGAQPQHF | TGTGCCAGCAGCTCAGGGGCTCAGCCCCAGCATTTT
TRBJ1-2 | once | TRBV18 | - | CASSPQITDGSIGYGYTF | TGTGCCAGCTCACCACAGATAACTGACGGTTCCATTGGCTATGGCTACACCTTC
TRBJ2-1 | - | TRBV10-1 | TRBD1 | CASSESQGAREQFF | TGCGCCAGCAGTGAATCACAGGGGGCTCGGGAGCAGTTCTTC
TRBJ2-5 | - | TRBV5-1 | - | CASSLGGGVGETQYF | TGCGCCAGCAGCTTGGGTGGAGGGGTCGGGGAGACCCAGTACTTC
TRBJ2-6 | - | TRBV9 | - | CASSVALISGANVLTF | TGTGCCAGCAGCGTAGCTTTGATCTCTGGGGCCAACGTCCTGACTTTC
TRBJ2-3 | - | TRBV5-1 | - | CASSPGGGGRGTQYF | TGCGCCAGCAGCCCCGGGGGCGGGGGCCGGGGAACGCAGTATTTT
TRBJ2-3 | - | TRBV5-1 | - | CASSLARSTDTQYF | TGCGCCAGCAGCTTGGCCAGAAGCACAGATACGCAGTATTTT
TRBJ1-5 | - | TRBV2 | - | CASSGPRQPQHF | TGTGCCAGCAGTGGCCCCCGGCAGCCCCAGCATTTT
TRBJ1-2 | - | TRBV28 | TRBD1 | CASSSPGQGAGGYTF | TGTGCCAGCAGTTCTCCGGGACAGGGGGCAGGTGGCTACACCTTC
TRBJ1-1 | - | TRBV10-3 | - | CATLRGQGTEAFF | TGTGCCACTTTACGGGGACAAGGAACTGAAGCTTTCTTT
TRBJ1-5 | - | TRBV19 | TRBD1 | CASSGQGWGQPQHF | TGTGCCAGTAGCGGACAGGGTTGGGGTCAGCCCCAGCATTTT
TRBJ2-1 | - | TRBV11-2 | - | CASSSEGGSRLTYNEQFF | TGTGCCAGCAGTTCCGAGGGGGGGAGCCGACTGACCTACAATGAGCAGTTCTTC
TRBJ1-5 | few | TRBV3-1/TRBV3-2 | - | CASSHSYGNQPQHF | TGTGCCAGCAGCCACAGTTACGGCAATCAGCCCCAGCATTTT
TRBJ1-5 | once | TRBV19 | TRBD1 | CASSISGRGPNQPQHF | TGTGCCAGTAGTATCTCTGGCAGGGGGCCCAATCAGCCCCAGCATTTT
TRBJ1-2 | - | TRBV18 | TRBD1 | CASRDREPNYGYTF | TGTGCCAGCCGGGACAGGGAACCTAACTATGGCTACACCTTC
TRBJ1-2 | once | TRBV6-5 | - | CASGGTLGPGRGYTF | TGTGCCAGCGGAGGTACATTAGGCCCTGGGAGGGGCTACACCTTC